This TCR beta chain was obtained from a study of early T cells in non-severe SARS-CoV-2 infection. TCRdb re-called the 5' RACE reads through MiXCR, storing one row per CDR3 protein. The table records roughly 52,000 distinct CDR3 sequences, 5% to 7.5% of them present only once. The sequence was obtained from an adult who was a healthcare worker with PCR-confirmed SARS-CoV-2 infection or an uninfected control (not recorded which). Sequenced material: whole blood, taken at baseline.

The CDR3 protein is CASSFRDTLFYEQYF. In DNA, the CDR3 is TGTGCCAGCAGCTTCCGGGACACGCTATTCTACGAGCAGTACTTC. The chain has TRBV5-5 and TRBJ2-7; D might be TRBD1 (6 bases). There are 15 residues in the CDR3. V lost 2 bases and J 3 bases, leaving 15 bases between the germline ends. The germline gives CDR1 SGHKS, CDR2 YYEKEE (reference sequence).